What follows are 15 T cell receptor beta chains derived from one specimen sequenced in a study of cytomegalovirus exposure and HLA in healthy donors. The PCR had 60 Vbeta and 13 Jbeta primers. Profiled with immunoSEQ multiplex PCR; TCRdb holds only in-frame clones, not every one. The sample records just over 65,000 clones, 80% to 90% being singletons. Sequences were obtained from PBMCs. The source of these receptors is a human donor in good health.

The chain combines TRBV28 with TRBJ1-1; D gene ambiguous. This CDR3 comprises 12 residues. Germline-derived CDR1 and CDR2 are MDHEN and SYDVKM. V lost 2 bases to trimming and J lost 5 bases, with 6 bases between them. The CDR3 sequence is CASSLTETEAFF. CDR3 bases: TGTGCCAGCAGTTTAACGGAGACTGAAGCTTTCTTT. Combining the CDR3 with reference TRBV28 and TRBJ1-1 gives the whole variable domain DVKVTQSSRYLVKRTGEKVFLECVQDMDHENMFWYRQDPGLGLRLIYFSYDVKMKEKGDIPEGYSVSREKKERFSLILESASTNQTSMYLCASSLTETEAFFGQGTRLTVV.

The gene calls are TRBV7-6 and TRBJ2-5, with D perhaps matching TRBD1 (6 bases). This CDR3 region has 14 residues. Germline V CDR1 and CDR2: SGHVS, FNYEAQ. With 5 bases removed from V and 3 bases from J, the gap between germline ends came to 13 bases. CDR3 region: CASSLTGSKETQYF. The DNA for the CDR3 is TGTGCCAGCAGCCTGACAGGATCGAAAGAGACCCAGTACTTC.

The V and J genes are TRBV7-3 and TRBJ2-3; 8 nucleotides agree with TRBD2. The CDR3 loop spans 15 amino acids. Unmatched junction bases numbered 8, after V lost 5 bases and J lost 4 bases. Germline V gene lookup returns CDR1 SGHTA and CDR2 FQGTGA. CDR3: CASSLGTSQADTQYF. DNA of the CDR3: TGTGCCAGCAGCCTCGGGACTAGTCAGGCAGATACGCAGTATTTT.

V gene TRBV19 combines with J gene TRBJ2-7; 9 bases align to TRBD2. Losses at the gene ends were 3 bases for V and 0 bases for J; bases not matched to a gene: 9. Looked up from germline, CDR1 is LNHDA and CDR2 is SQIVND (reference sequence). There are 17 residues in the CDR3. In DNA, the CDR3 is TGTGCCAGTAGTATCACGTCAGCGGGGGGCCGCTCCTACGAGCAGTACTTC. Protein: CASSITSAGGRSYEQYF.

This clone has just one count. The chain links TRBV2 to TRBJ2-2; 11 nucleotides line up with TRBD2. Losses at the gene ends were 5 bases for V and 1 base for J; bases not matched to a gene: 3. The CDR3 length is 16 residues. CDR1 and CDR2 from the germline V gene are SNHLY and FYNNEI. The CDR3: CASSIAGGMNTGELFF. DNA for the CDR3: TGTGCCAGCAGTATAGCGGGGGGGATGAACACCGGGGAGCTGTTTTTT.

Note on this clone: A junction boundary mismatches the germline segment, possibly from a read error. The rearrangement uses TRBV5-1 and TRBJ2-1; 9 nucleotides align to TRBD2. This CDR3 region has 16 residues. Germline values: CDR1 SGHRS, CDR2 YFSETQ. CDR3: CASSLGGRGGTNEQFF. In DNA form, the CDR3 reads TGCGCCAGCAGTTTGGGGGGGCGGGGGGGAACTAATGAGCAGTTCTTC.

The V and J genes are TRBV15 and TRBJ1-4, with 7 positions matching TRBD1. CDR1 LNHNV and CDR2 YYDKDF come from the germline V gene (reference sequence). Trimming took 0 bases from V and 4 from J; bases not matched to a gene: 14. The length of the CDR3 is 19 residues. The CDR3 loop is CATSRDRARTGAFNEKLFF. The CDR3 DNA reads TGTGCCACCAGCAGAGATCGGGCGAGAACAGGGGCGTTTAATGAAAAACTGTTTTTT.

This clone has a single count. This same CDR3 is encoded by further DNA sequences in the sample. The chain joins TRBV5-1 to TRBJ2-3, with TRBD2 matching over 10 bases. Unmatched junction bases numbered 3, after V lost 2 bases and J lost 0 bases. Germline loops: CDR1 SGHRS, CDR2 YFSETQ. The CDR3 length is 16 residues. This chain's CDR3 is CASSFLAGVSTDTQYF. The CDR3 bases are TGCGCCAGCAGCTTTCTAGCGGGGGTTAGCACAGATACGCAGTATTTT.

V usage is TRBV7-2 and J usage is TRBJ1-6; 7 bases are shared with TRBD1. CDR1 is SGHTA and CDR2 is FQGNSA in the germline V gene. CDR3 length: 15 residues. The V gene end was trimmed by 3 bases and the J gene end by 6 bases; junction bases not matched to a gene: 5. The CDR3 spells CASSFGTAGNSPLHF. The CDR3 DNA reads TGTGCCAGCAGCTTCGGGACAGCCGGTAATTCACCCCTCCACTTT.

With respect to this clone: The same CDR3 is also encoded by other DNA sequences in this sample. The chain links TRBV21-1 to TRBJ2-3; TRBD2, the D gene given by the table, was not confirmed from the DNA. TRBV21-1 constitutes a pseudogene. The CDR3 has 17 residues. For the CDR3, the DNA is TGTGCCAGCAGGAACCTCATAGCGGGGGGGAGCACAGATACGCAGTATTTT. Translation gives CASRNLIAGGSTDTQYF.

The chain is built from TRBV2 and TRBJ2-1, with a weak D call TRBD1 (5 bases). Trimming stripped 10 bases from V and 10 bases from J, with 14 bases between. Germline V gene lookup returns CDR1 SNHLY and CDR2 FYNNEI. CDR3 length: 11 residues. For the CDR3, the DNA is TGTGCCACCTTACCCCGACAGGAGCAGTTCTTC. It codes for CATLPRQEQFF.

CDR3 region: CASSLRGFDNQPQHF. For the CDR3, the DNA is TGTGCCAGCAGTTTACGGGGGTTTGACAATCAGCCCCAGCATTTT. The J gene is TRBJ1-5, the V gene TRBV27; a possible D gene is TRBD1 (5 bases). The ends were cut back, 2 bases at V and 3 bases at J, with 11 bases in the middle. The germline V gene encodes CDR1 MNHEY and CDR2 SMNVEV (reference sequence). CDR3 size: 15 residues.

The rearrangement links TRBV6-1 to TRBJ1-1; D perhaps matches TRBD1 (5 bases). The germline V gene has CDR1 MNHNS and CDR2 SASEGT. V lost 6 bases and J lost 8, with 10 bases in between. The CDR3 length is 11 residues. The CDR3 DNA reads TGTGCCAGCAGCTTGACAGTAGAAGCTTTCTTT. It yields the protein CASSLTVEAFF.

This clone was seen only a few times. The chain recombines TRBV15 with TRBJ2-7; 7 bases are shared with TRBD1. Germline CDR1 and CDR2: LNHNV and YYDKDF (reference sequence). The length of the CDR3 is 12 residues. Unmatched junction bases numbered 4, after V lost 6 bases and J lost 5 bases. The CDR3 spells CATRQGSNEQYF. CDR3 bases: TGTGCCACCAGACAGGGGTCTAACGAGCAGTACTTC.

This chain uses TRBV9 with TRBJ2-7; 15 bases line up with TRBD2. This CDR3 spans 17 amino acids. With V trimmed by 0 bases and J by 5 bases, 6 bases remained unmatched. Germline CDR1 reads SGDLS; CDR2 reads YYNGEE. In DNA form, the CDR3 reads TGTGCCAGCAGCGTAGGGACTAGCGGGGGGGCTTATCACGAGCAGTACTTC. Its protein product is CASSVGTSGGAYHEQYF.